This TCR beta chain was found in a study of blood T cell repertoires in COVID-19. Overall study context: COVID-19 samples collected from the United States, Italy and Spain covered acute and convalescent phases. PBMCs, B-cell-depleted T cells, or T cells were the source of the cDNA or gDNA that made up the material.

How the authors handled the data: Amplification with reference gene primers provided the estimates of nucleated cell counts. Sequencing was performed with immunoSEQ multiplex PCR; in TCRdb, only in-frame clones are kept and a portion is missing. That table supplies the V and J calls and clone size; D and trimming were determined from the DNA. The data hold 75,000 to 95,000 clones, with around 87% observed a single time. The CDR3 is 11 amino acids. Germline V lookup: CDR1 DFQATT, CDR2 SNEGSKA (reference sequence). The V end was cut by 6 bases, the J end by 5 bases, with 10 bases between. This rearrangement joins TRBV20-1 to TRBJ1-1, with D maybe TRBD1 (6 bases). The receptor's source is a human donor in a cohort sampled during active COVID-19. Specimen: peripheral blood. In DNA, the CDR3 is TGCAGTGCCTACAGGGTTACTGAAGCTTTCTTT. Translating gives CSAYRVTEAFF.